Below, 32 T cell receptor beta chains from the same sample are listed, as sequenced in a study of blood T cell repertoires in COVID-19. Repertoires were generated with immunoSEQ multiplex PCR, while TCRdb's copy carries only in-frame clones and drops some. Of 80,000 to 95,000 clones in the sample, approximately 87% were seen once. The sequencing sample was made of peripheral blood. The receptors stem from a human donor in a cohort sampled during active COVID-19.

The V call is TRBV2, the J call TRBJ2-2; D call uncertain. V lost 2 bases and J lost 4, with 5 bases in between. Germline V gene lookup returns CDR1 SNHLY and CDR2 FYNNEI. This CDR3 comprises 13 residues. The CDR3 sequence is CASSEHSTGELFF. The CDR3 nucleotides read TGTGCCAGCAGTGAACACAGCACCGGGGAGCTGTTTTTT.

The CDR3 protein is CASSLPVGGTDTQYF. The CDR3 DNA sequence: TGTGCCAGCAGCTTGCCCGTAGGGGGCACAGATACGCAGTATTTT. The chain joins TRBV5-5 to TRBJ2-3; D perhaps matches TRBD1 (5 bases). Trimming left V 1 base short and J 1 base short, with 10 bases between. The V gene's germline CDR1 is SGHKS and CDR2 YYEKEE (reference sequence). CDR3 length equals 15 residues.

V gene TRBV19 combines with J gene TRBJ2-2, with 10 bases lining up with TRBD2. Trimming took 6 bases from V and 0 from J; bases not matched to a gene: 1. CDR1 is LNHDA and CDR2 is SQIVND in the germline V gene (reference sequence). The CDR3 sequence is 15 residues long. This chain's CDR3 is CASSSGGANTGELFF. CDR3 sequence (DNA): TGTGCCAGTAGCAGCGGGGGGGCGAACACCGGGGAGCTGTTTTTT.

This sequence joins TRBV11-1 and TRBJ2-1; a possible D gene is TRBD2 (5 bases). V dropped 2 bases and J dropped 4 bases, with 9 bases sitting between them. CDR3 length: 14 residues. The germline gives CDR1 SGHAT, CDR2 FQDESV (reference sequence). The CDR3 DNA reads TGTGCCAGCAGCTTAAGGGAGCTATACAATGAGCAGTTCTTC. Its translation: CASSLRELYNEQFF.

This clone has only one observation. The chain couples TRBV7-2 to TRBJ1-6; D is unclear. Germline CDR1 and CDR2: SGHTA and FQGNSA. Trimming cost V 4 bases and J 13 bases, with 17 bases left between them. The CDR3 covers 14 residues. Here the CDR3 DNA reads TGTGCCAGCAGCTCCGGGATAGCCTTGCGGCCCCTCCACTTT. Translation gives CASSSGIALRPLHF.

The J gene is TRBJ2-5, the V gene TRBV9; 9 bases map to TRBD2. The germline V gene has CDR1 SGDLS and CDR2 YYNGEE. CDR3 size: 15 residues. V shed 2 bases, J shed 5 bases, and the junction held 7 bases outside the gene matches. CDR3 coding DNA: TGTGCCAGCAGCGTGAGTAGCGGGGGTCGGGAGACCCAGTACTTC. Its protein product is CASSVSSGGRETQYF.

This clone was counted a few times. The J gene is TRBJ1-3, the V gene TRBV5-5; maybe TRBD1 (6 bases). Germline-derived CDR1 and CDR2 are SGHKS and YYEKEE (reference sequence). The CDR3 consists of 15 residues. Trimming removed 2 bases at V and 8 bases at J, with 17 bases between. The CDR3 loop reads CASSFGQWRSDTIYF. The DNA of the CDR3 is TGTGCCAGCAGCTTTGGACAGTGGCGGTCGGACACCATATATTTT.

This chain joins TRBV4-2 and TRBJ2-5; D call uncertain. Germline V gene sequence: CDR1 LGHNA, CDR2 YNFKEQ. The germline V and J ends were trimmed by 0 bases and 5 bases, with 7 bases remaining between them. This CDR3 has 13 amino acids. CDR3 protein: CASSQDRWETQYF. Here the CDR3 DNA reads TGTGCCAGCAGCCAAGATCGGTGGGAGACCCAGTACTTC.

The rearrangement uses TRBV7-8 and TRBJ1-2; 11 bases match TRBD1. The trim removed 4 bases at V and 2 bases at J, leaving 3 bases unmatched. The CDR3 contains 15 residues. The germline V gene encodes CDR1 SGHVS and CDR2 FQNEAQ. As DNA, the CDR3 is TGTGCCAGCAGCTCGGGACAGGGGGACAACTATGGCTACACCTTC. Its translation: CASSSGQGDNYGYTF.

The chain joins TRBV7-2 to TRBJ2-3, with 10 bases matching TRBD2. Per germline, CDR1 SGHTA and CDR2 FQGNSA. The CDR3 runs 17 residues. With 2 bases clipped from V and 2 bases from J, the junction kept 7 bases outside the gene matches. The CDR3 nucleotides are TGTGCCAGCAGCTTAAGAGGACTAGCGGCTATCACAGATACGCAGTATTTT. Its protein product is CASSLRGLAAITDTQYF.

J is TRBJ1-2 and V is TRBV5-1; D perhaps matches TRBD1 (6 bases). Germline V lookup: CDR1 SGHRS, CDR2 YFSETQ. Trimming stripped 3 bases from V and 6 bases from J, with 12 bases between. This CDR3 is built from 13 residues. CDR3 DNA sequence: TGCGCCAGCAGCTCGGACAGAAGGGATGGCTACACCTTC. Its translation: CASSSDRRDGYTF.

The rearrangement joins TRBV6-2 or TRBV6-3 to TRBJ2-3; the D gene is possibly TRBD1 (7 bases). In germline, CDR1 is MNHEY, CDR2 SVGEGT. The CDR3 covers 15 residues. Between the trimmed V and J ends, which lost 5 bases and 0 bases, there was a span of 12 bases. DNA of the CDR3: TGTGCCAGCAGTCTCAGGGGGGCGAGCACAGATACGCAGTATTTT. It encodes CASSLRGASTDTQYF.

Only a few counts were recorded for this clone. In nucleotides, the CDR3 is TGTGCCAGCAGCTCAACCGGGACAGTGAACTACGAGCAGTACTTC. Its protein product is CASSSTGTVNYEQYF. This chain joins TRBV7-9 and TRBJ2-7; 7 bases align to TRBD1. The germline V gene encodes CDR1 SEHNR and CDR2 FQNEAQ (reference sequence). V gave up 4 bases and J gave up 3 bases; unmatched junction bases: 9. The CDR3 sequence is 15 residues long.

This clone was seen just once. The chain recombines TRBV27 with TRBJ1-5; D unresolved. V was shortened by 4 bases and J by 3 bases, with 4 bases between the two germline ends. Germline V lookup: CDR1 MNHEY, CDR2 SMNVEV (reference sequence). This CDR3 region has 12 residues. The CDR3 sequence is CASSYNNQPQHF. CDR3 nucleotide sequence: TGTGCCAGCAGTTACAACAATCAGCCCCAGCATTTT.

This clone was counted between two and nine times. V and J are TRBV30 and TRBJ1-6; a weak D match, TRBD1 (5 bases). The CDR3 loop spans 13 amino acids. Germline V gene sequence: CDR1 GTSNPN, CDR2 SVGIG (reference sequence). Trimming pared 6 bases from V and 8 bases from J, leaving 14 bases between. The CDR3 DNA reads as TGTGCCTGCCTAGCGACAGATTATTCACCCCTCCACTTT. Protein sequence: CACLATDYSPLHF.

This clone has a handful of counts. This chain joins TRBV4-1 and TRBJ1-1; TRBD1 matches at 7 bases. Germline V lookup: CDR1 MGHRA, CDR2 YSYEKL. The V and J ends lost 1 base and 5 bases, in that order; junction bases with no gene match: 7. The CDR3 consists of 15 residues. The CDR3 nucleotides are TGCGCCAGCAGCCAAGCGGGACAGAAGGGGACTGAAGCTTTCTTT. This encodes CASSQAGQKGTEAFF.

V and J are TRBV27 and TRBJ1-6; D unresolved. The germline V and J ends were trimmed by 0 bases and 10 bases, with 16 bases remaining between them. Germline values: CDR1 MNHEY, CDR2 SMNVEV (reference sequence). The CDR3 runs 16 residues. The CDR3 spells CASSLSLEAAWSPLHF. CDR3 bases: TGTGCCAGCAGTTTATCGTTGGAGGCGGCCTGGTCACCCCTCCACTTT.

V is TRBV25-1 and J is TRBJ1-2, with D hard to call. The CDR3 consists of 13 residues. Germline CDR1 is MGHDK and CDR2 is SYGVNS. V gave up 1 base and J gave up 7 bases, with 10 bases separating them. Here the CDR3 DNA reads TGTGCCAGCAGTGAATCCCTTCACACTGGCTACACCTTC. It yields the protein CASSESLHTGYTF.

In DNA form, the CDR3 reads TGTGCCAGCAGCTTAGCTAGGGCCAGGGCAGAAGCTTTCTTT. Translating gives CASSLARARAEAFF. The genes are TRBV7-2 and TRBJ1-1, with D possibly TRBD1 on 5 matching bases. This CDR3 has 14 amino acids. Germline values: CDR1 SGHTA, CDR2 FQGNSA. Trimming removed 0 bases from V and 8 bases from J, with 13 bases in between.

Many counts were recorded for this clone. The chain joins TRBV6-5 to TRBJ1-5, with 9 bases fitting TRBD1. With 7 bases clipped from V and 5 bases from J, the junction kept 9 bases outside the gene matches. Germline loops: CDR1 MNHEY, CDR2 SVGAGI. This CDR3 is built from 15 residues. For the CDR3, the DNA is TGTGCCAGCAAACGGAGGGGGGACAGGGATCAGCCCCAGCATTTT. This gives the protein CASKRRGDRDQPQHF.

The chain links TRBV30 to TRBJ2-3; 8 bases agree with TRBD2. Germline assignment: CDR1 GTSNPN and CDR2 SVGIG (reference sequence). The CDR3 spans 15 residues. V lost 3 bases, J lost 2 bases, and 7 bases stayed unmatched. CDR3 in amino acids: CAWRVAGYTTDTQYF. The DNA of the CDR3 is TGTGCCTGGAGAGTAGCGGGGTACACCACAGATACGCAGTATTTT.

The chain employs TRBV6-5 and TRBJ2-2; D is unresolved. Per germline, CDR1 MNHEY and CDR2 SVGAGI. The CDR3 consists of 14 residues. The germline V and J ends were trimmed by 4 bases and 0 bases, with 6 bases remaining between them. The CDR3 is CASSFRTNTGELFF. DNA for the CDR3: TGTGCCAGCAGTTTCAGAACGAACACCGGGGAGCTGTTTTTT.

The V call is TRBV21-1, the J call TRBJ2-5; the table's D gene call, TRBD1, was not cross checked with the DNA. The end of the DNA is better explained by TRBJ2-7, so the J call may be wrong. TRBV21-1 has pseudogene status. The CDR3 sequence is 15 residues long. CDR3 nucleotides: TGTGCCAGCAGCGCCCTTCGGGACAGTCCCTACGAGCAGTACTTC. The encoded protein is CASSALRDSPYEQYF.

The chain has TRBV4-1 and TRBJ2-1, with TRBD2 matching 8 bases. This CDR3 is 18 amino acids long. The germline V gene encodes CDR1 MGHRA and CDR2 YSYEKL. The junction had 14 bases not matched to a gene; V was cut back by 1 base and J by 6 bases. The CDR3 here is CASSQGASGGPIGNEQFF. For the CDR3, the DNA is TGCGCCAGCAGCCAAGGGGCAAGCGGGGGTCCAATCGGCAATGAGCAGTTCTTC.

The chain couples TRBV5-4 to TRBJ1-1, with a possible D match to TRBD1 (6 bases). Deletions cut 4 bases from V and 1 base from J, with 14 bases between. CDR3 size: 15 residues. CDR1 and CDR2 (germline): SGHNT, YYREEE (reference sequence). CDR3 nucleotide sequence: TGTGCCAGCAGCCCGCCCGGGACACCGAACACTGAAGCTTTCTTT. Encoded protein: CASSPPGTPNTEAFF. Filled out from reference TRBV5-4 and TRBJ1-1, the complete variable domain reads ETGVTQSPTHLIKTRGQQVTLRCSSQSGHNTVSWYQQALGQGPQFIFQYYREEENGRGNFPPRFSGLQFPNYSSELNVNALELDDSALYLCASSPPGTPNTEAFFGQGTRLTVV.

The chain links TRBV28 to TRBJ1-5; perhaps TRBD1 as D (6 bases). The V and J ends lost 4 bases and 0 bases respectively, with 19 bases between them. Per the germline V gene, CDR1 is MDHEN and CDR2 is SYDVKM. The CDR3 length is 18 residues. This CDR3 reads CASSSTGPNQYSNQPQHF. The CDR3 DNA reads as TGTGCCAGCAGTTCTACAGGGCCCAACCAATATAGCAATCAGCCCCAGCATTTT. The variable domain in full, with the rest retrieved from reference TRBV28 and TRBJ1-5, is DVKVTQSSRYLVKRTGEKVFLECVQDMDHENMFWYRQDPGLGLRLIYFSYDVKMKEKGDIPEGYSVSREKKERFSLILESASTNQTSMYLCASSSTGPNQYSNQPQHFGDGTRLSIL.

The chain links TRBV6-1 to TRBJ1-1; D perhaps matches TRBD1 (6 bases). The CDR3 length is 14 residues. V lost 3 bases and J lost 1, with 9 bases in between. The germline V gene encodes CDR1 MNHNS and CDR2 SASEGT. The CDR3 loop is CASSENRANTEAFF. CDR3 coding DNA: TGTGCCAGCAGTGAGAACAGGGCGAACACTGAAGCTTTCTTT.

V is TRBV3-1 (or the pseudogene TRBV3-2) and J is TRBJ2-2; 11 bases match TRBD2. The V gene's germline CDR1 is LGHDT and CDR2 YNNKEL (reference sequence). The CDR3 consists of 19 residues. Trimming at V came to 3 bases and at J to 0 bases, leaving 9 bases not matched to a gene. CDR3 residues: CASSQRLAGGDPNTGELFF. CDR3 bases: TGTGCCAGCAGCCAGAGGCTAGCGGGGGGCGACCCGAACACCGGGGAGCTGTTTTTT.

This clone was seen once. The CDR3 region is CASSQDQAGLHNTQYF. The CDR3 nucleotides read TGTGCCAGCAGCCAAGATCAAGCGGGGCTCCATAATACGCAGTATTTT. The chain joins TRBV3-1 (or the pseudogene TRBV3-2) to TRBJ2-3, with TRBD2 identical over 7 bases. The CDR3 sequence is 16 residues long. V was clipped by 0 bases and J by 7 bases; unmatched bases: 10. Germline V lookup: CDR1 LGHDT, CDR2 YNNKEL (reference sequence).

The chain recombines TRBV4-2 with TRBJ1-5; D is undetermined. Trimming removed 4 bases at V and 0 bases at J, with 13 bases between. This CDR3 has 16 amino acids. CDR1 and CDR2 (germline): LGHNA, YNFKEQ. The CDR3 spells CASSPEAVYSNQPQHF. CDR3 sequence (DNA): TGTGCCAGCAGCCCCGAGGCGGTCTATAGCAATCAGCCCCAGCATTTT.

This clone was observed a few times. The gene calls are TRBV4-1 and TRBJ2-7; the match to TRBD1 covers 8 bases. This CDR3 region has 14 residues. Germline lookup yields CDR1 MGHRA and CDR2 YSYEKL. V lost 1 base to trimming and J lost 4 bases; unmatched junction nucleotides: 3. The CDR3: CASSQVQGAYEQYF. In DNA, the CDR3 is TGCGCCAGCAGCCAAGTCCAGGGGGCTTACGAGCAGTACTTC.

This chain connects TRBV9 to TRBJ1-4, with no clear D. The CDR3 covers 15 residues. Germline CDR1 and CDR2: SGDLS and YYNGEE. Trimming cost V 2 bases and J 0 bases, with 8 bases left between them. The DNA of the CDR3 is TGTGCCAGCAGCGTCACGGTTGCAACTAATGAAAAACTGTTTTTT. Its protein is CASSVTVATNEKLFF.